The clone carrying this T cell receptor beta chain was counted many times. Antigen: not known. The entry originates in a study of T-cell reconstitution after alpha-beta-depleted transplantation in children. The germline gives CDR1 MGHRA, CDR2 YSYEKL. V lost 4 bases and J lost 7; bases outside the gene matches: 13. The CDR3 covers 16 residues. Unique molecular identifiers featured in how the TCRbeta library was prepared. TCRdb ran MiXCR on the PCR reads and lists one entry per CDR3 protein. The sample lists 250,000 to 300,000 distinct CDR3 sequences; about a tenth were seen once. Study outcomes and limitations: One year post-transplant, T-cell counts and diversity were largely derived from T cells produced anew. Reportedly, roughly two months post-transplant, alpha-beta T cells arose from several hundred expanded graft clones. Surviving recipient T cells and thymic progenitors produced the high day-60 TCRbeta diversity seen in some patients.

The chain links TRBV4-1 to TRBJ2-1; 7 positions match TRBD2. The sample in question was PBMCs, obtained before TCRalphabeta/CD19-depleted stem cell transplant. The clonotype originates from a boy less than two years old with acute myeloid leukemia, due to receive a stem cell transplant. CDR3 bases: TGCGCCAGCAGCCCCTCTAAGGGGAGGGGTGTAAATGAGCAGTTCTTC. Encoded protein: CASSPSKGRGVNEQFF.